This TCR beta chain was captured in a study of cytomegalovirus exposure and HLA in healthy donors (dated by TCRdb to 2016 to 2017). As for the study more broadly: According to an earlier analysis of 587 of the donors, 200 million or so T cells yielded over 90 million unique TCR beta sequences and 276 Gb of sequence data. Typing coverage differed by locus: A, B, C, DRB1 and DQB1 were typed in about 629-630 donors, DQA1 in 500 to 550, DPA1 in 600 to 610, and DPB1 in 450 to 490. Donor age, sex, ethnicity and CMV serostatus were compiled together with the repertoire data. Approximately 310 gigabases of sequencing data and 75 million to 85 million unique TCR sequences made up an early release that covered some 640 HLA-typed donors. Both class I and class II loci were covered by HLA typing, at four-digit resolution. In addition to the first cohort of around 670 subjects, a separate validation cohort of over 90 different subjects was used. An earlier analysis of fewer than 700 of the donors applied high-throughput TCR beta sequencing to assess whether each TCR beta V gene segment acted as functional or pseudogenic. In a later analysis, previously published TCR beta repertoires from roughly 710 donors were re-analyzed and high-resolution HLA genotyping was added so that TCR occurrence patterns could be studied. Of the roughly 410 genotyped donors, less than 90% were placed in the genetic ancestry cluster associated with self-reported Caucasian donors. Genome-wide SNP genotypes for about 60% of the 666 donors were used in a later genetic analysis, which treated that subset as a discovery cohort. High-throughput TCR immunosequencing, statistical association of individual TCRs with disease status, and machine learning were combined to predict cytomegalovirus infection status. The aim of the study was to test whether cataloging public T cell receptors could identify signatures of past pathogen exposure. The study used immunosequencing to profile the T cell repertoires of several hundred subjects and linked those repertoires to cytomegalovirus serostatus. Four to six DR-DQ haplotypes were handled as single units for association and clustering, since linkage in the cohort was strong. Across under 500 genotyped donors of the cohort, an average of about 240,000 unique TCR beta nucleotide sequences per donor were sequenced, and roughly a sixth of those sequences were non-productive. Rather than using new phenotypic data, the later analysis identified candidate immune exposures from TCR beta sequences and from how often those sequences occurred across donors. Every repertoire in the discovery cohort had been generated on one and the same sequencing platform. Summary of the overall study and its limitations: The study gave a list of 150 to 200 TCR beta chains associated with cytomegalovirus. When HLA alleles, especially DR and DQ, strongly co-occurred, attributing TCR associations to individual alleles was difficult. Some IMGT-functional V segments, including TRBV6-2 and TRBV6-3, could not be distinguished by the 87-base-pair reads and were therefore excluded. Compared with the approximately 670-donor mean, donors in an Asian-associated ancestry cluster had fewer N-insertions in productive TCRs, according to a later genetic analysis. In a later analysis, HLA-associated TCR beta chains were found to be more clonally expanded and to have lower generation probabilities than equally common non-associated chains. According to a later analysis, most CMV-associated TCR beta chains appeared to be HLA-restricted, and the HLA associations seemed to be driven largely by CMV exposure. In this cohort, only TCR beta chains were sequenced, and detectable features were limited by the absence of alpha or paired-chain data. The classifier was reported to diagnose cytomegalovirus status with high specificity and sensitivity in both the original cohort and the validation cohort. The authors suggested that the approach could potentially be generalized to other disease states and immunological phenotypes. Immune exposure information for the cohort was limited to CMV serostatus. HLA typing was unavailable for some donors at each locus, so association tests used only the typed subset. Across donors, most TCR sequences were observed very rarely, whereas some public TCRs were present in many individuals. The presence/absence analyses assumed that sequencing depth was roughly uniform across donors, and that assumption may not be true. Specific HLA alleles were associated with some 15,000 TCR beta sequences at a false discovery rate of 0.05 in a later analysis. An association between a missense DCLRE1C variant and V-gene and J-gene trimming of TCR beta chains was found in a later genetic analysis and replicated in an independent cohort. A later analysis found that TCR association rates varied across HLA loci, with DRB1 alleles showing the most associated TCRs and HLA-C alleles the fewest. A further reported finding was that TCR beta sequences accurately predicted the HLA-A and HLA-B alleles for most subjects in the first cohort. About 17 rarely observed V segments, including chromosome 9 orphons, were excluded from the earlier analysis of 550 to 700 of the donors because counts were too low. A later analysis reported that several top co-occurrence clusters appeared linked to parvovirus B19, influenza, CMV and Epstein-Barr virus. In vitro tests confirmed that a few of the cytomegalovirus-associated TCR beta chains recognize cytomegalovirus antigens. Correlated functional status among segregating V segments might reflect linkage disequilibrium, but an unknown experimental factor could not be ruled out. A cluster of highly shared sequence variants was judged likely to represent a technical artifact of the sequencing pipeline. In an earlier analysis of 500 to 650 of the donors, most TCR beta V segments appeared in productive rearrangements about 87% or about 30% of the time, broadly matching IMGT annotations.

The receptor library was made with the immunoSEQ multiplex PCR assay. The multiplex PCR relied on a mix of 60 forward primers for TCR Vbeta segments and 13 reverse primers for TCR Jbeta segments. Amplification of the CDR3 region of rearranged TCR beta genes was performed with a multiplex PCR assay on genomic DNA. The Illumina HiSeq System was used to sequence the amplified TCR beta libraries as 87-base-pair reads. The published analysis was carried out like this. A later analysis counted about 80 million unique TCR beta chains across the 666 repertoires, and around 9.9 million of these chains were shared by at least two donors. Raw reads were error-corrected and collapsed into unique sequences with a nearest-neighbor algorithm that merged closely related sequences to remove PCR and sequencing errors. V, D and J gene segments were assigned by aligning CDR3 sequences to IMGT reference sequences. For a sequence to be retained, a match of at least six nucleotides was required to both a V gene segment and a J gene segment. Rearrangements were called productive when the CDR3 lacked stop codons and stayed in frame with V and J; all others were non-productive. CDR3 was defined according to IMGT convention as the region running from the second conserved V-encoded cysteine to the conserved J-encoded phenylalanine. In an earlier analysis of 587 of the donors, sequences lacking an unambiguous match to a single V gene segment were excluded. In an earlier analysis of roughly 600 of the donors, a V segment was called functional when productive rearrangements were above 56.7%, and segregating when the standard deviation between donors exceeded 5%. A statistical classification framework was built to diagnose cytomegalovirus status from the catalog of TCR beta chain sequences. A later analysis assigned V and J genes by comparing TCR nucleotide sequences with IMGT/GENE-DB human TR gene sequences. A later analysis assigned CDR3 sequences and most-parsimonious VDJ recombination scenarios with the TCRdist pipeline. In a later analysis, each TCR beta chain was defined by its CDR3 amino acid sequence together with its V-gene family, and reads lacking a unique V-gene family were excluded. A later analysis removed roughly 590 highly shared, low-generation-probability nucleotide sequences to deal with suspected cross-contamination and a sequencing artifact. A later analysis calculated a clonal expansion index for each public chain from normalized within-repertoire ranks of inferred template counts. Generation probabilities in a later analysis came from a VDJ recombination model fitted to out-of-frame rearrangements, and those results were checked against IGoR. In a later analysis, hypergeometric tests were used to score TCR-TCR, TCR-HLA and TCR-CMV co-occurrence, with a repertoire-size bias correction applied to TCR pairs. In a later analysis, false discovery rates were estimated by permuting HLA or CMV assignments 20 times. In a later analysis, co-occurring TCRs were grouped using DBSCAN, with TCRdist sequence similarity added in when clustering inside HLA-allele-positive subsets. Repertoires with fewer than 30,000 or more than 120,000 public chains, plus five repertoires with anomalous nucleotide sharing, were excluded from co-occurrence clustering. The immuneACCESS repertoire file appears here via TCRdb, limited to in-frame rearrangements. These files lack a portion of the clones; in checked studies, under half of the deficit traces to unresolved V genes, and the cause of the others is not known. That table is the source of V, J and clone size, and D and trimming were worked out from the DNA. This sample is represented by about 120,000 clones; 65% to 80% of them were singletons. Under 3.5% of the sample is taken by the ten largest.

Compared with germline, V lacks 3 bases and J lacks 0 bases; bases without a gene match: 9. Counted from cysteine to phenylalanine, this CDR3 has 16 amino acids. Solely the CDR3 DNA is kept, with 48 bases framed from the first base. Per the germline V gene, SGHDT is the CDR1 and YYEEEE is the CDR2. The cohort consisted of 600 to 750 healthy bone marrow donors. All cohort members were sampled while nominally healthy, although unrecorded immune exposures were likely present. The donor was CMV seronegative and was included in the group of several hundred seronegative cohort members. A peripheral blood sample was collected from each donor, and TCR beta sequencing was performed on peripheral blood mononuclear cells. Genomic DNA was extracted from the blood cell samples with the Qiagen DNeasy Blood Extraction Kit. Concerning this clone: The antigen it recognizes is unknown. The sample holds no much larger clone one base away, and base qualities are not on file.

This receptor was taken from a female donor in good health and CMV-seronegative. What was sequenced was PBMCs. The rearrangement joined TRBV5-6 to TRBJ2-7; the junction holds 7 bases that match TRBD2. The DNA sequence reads TGTGCCAGCAGCTCGCTGGGGGGGGAGAGCTCCTACGAGCAGTACTTC. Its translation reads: CASSSLGGESSYEQYF.